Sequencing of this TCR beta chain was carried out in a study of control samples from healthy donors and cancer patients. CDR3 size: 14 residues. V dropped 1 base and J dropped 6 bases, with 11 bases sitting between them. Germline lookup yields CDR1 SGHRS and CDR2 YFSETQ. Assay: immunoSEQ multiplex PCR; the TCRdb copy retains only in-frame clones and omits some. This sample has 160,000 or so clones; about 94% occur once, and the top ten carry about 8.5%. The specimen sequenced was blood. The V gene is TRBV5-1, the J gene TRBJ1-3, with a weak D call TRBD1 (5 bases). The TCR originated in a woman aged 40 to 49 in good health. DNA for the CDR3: TGCGCCAGCAGCTTGATGGTGGGGGAAAACACCATATATTTT. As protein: CASSLMVGENTIYF.